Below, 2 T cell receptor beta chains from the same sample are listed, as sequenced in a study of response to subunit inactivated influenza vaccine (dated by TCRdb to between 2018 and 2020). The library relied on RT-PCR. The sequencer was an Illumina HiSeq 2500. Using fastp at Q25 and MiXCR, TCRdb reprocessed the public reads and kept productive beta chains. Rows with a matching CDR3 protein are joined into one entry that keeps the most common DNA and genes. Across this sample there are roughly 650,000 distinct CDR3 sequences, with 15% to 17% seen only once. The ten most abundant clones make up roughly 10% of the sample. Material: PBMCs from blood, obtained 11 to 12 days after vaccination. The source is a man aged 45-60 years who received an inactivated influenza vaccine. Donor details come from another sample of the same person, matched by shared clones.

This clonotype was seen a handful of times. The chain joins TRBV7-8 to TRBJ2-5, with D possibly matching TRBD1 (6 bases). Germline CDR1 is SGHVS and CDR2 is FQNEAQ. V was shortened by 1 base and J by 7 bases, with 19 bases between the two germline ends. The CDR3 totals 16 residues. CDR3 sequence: CASSLETGSHPGTQYF. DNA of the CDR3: TGTGCCAGCAGCTTAGAGACAGGTTCTCACCCCGGGACCCAGTACTTC.

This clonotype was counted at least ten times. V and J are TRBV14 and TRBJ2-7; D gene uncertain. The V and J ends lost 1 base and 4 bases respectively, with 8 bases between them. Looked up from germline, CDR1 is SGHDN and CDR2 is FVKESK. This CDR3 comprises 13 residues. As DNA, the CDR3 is TGTGCCAGCAGCCAAGGGCTAGAGTACGAGCAGTACTTC. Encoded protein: CASSQGLEYEQYF.